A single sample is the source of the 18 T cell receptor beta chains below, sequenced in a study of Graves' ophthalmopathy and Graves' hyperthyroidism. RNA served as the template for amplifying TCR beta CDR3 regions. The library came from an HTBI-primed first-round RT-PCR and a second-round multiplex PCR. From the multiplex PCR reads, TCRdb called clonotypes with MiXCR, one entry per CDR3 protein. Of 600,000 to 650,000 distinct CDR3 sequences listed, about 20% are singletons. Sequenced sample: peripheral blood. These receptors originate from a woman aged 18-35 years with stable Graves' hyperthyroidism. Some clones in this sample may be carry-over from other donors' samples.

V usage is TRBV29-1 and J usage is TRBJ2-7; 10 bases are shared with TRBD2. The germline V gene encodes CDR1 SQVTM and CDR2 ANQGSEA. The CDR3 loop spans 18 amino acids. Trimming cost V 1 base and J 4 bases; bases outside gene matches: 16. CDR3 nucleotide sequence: TGCAGCGTTGAAGGCCCCCTCACAACTAGCGGGAAAAGGTACGAGCAGTACTTC. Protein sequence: CSVEGPLTTSGKRYEQYF.

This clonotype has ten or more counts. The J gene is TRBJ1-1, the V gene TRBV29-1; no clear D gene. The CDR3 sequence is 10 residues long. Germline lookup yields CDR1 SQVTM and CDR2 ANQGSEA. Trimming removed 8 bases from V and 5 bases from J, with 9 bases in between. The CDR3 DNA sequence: TGCAGCCCTACGGTTACTGAAGCTTTCTTT. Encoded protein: CSPTVTEAFF. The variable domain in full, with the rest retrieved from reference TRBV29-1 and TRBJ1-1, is SAVISQKPSRDICQRGTSLTIQCQVDSQVTMMFWYRQQPGQSLTLIATANQGSEATYESGFVIDKFPISRPNLTFSTLTVSNMSPEDSSIYLCSPTVTEAFFGQGTRLTVV.

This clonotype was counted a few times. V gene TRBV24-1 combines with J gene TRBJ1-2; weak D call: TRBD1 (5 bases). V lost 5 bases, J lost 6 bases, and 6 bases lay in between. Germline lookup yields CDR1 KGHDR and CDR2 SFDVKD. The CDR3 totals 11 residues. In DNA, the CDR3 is TGTGCCACCAGTGTGGGGGATGGCTACACCTTC. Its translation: CATSVGDGYTF.

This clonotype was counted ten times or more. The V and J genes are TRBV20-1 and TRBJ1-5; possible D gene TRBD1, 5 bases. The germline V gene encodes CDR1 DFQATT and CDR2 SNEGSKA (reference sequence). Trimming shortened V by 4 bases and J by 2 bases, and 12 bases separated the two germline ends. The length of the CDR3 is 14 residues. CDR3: CSATVTGGNQPQHF. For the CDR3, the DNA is TGCAGTGCTACTGTCACAGGCGGCAATCAGCCCCAGCATTTT.

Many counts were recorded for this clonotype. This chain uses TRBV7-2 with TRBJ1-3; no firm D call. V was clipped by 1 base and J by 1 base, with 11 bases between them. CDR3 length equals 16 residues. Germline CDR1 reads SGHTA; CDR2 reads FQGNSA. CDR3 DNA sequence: TGTGCCAGCAGCTTAGGGCCGGTCCGATCTGGAAACACCATATATTTT. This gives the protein CASSLGPVRSGNTIYF.

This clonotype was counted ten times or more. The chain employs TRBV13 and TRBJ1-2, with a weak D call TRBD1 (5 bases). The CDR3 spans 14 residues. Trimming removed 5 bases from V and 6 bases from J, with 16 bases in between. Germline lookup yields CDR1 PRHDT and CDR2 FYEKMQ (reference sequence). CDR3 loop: CASSPGLLGHGYTF. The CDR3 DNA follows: TGTGCCAGCAGCCCGGGACTTCTCGGGCATGGCTACACCTTC.

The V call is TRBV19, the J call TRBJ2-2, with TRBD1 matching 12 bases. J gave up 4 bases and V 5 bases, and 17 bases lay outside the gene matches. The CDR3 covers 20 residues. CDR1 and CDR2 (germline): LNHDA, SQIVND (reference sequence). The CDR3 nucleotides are TGTGCCAGTAGTCCCTACCCCGGGACAGGGGGCCGGGGCTTCACCGGGGAGCTGTTTTTT. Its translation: CASSPYPGTGGRGFTGELFF. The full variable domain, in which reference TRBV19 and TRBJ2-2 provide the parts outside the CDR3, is DGGITQSPKYLFRKEGQNVTLSCEQNLNHDAMYWYRQDPGQGLRLIYYSQIVNDFQKGDIAEGYSVSREKKESFPLTVTSAQKNPTAFYLCASSPYPGTGGRGFTGELFFGEGSRLTVL.

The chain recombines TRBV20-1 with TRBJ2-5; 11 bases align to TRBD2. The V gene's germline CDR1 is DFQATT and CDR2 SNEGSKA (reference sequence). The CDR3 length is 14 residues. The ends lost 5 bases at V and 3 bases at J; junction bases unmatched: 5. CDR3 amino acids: CSADQTSGEETQYF. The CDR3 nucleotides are TGCAGTGCTGACCAGACTAGCGGGGAAGAGACCCAGTACTTC.

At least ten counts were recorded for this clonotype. CDR3 in DNA: TGTGCCAGCAGGGATGGAGGAAACACCATATATTTT. Translated: CASRDGGNTIYF. The chain links TRBV7-8 to TRBJ1-3; D call uncertain. The germline V gene encodes CDR1 SGHVS and CDR2 FQNEAQ. Trimming took 6 bases from V and 4 from J, leaving 7 bases between them. There are 12 residues in the CDR3. Using reference TRBV7-8 and TRBJ1-3 for the parts outside the CDR3, the full variable domain is GAGVSQSPRYKVAKRGQDVALRCDPISGHVSLFWYQQALGQGPEFLTYFQNEAQLDKSGLPSDRFFAERPEGSVSTLKIQRTQQEDSAVYLCASRDGGNTIYFGEGSWLTVV.

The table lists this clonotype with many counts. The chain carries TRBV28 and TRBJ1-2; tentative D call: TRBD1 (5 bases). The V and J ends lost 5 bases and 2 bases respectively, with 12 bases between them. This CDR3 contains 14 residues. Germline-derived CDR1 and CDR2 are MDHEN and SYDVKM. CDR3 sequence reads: CASSRGGVNYGYTF. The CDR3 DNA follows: TGTGCCAGCAGTCGTGGAGGGGTCAACTATGGCTACACCTTC.

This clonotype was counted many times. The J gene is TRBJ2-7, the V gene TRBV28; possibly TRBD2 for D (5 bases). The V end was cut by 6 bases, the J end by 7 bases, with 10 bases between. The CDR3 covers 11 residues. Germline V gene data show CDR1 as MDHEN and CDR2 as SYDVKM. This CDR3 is CASSPGMEQYF. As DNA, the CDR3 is TGTGCCAGCAGCCCCGGGATGGAGCAGTACTTC.

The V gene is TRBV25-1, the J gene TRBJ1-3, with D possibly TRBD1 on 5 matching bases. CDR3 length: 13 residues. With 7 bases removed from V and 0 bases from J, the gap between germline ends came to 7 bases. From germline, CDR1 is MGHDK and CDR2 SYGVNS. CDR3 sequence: CASKTVSGNTIYF. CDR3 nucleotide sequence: TGTGCCAGCAAGACAGTCTCTGGAAACACCATATATTTT.

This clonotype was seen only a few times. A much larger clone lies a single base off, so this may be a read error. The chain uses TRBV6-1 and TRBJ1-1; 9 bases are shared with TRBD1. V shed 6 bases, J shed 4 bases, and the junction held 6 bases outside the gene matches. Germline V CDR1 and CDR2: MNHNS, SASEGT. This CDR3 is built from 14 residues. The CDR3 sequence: CASSEQGAITEAFF. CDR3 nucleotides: TGTGCCAGCAGCGAACAGGGGGCGATCACTGAAGCTTTCTTT.

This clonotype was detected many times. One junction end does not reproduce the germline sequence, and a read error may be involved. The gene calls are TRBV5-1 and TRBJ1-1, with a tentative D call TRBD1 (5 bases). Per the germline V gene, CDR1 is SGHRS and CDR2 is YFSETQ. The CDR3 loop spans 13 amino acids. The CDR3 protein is CASSRGGNTEAFF. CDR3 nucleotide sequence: TGTGCCAGCAGTCGCGGGGGGAACACTGAAGCTTTCTTT.

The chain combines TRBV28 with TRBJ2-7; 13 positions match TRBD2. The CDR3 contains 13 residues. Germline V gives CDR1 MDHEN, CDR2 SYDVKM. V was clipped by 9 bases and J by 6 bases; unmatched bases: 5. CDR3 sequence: CASTGLAGLEQYF. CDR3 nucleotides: TGTGCCAGTACGGGACTAGCGGGACTCGAGCAGTACTTC. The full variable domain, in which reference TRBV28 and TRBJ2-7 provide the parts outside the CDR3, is DVKVTQSSRYLVKRTGEKVFLECVQDMDHENMFWYRQDPGLGLRLIYFSYDVKMKEKGDIPEGYSVSREKKERFSLILESASTNQTSMYLCASTGLAGLEQYFGPGTRLTVT.

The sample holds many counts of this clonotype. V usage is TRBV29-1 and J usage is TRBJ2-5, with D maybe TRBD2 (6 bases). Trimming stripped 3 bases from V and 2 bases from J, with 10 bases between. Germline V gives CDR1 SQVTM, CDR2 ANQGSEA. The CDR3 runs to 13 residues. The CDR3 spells CSVDGSGQETQYF. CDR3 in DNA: TGCAGCGTTGATGGTAGCGGACAAGAGACCCAGTACTTC.

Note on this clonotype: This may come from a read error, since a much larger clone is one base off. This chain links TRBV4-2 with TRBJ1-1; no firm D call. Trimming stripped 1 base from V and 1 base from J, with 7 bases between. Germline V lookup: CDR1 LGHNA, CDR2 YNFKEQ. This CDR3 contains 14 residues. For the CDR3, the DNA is TGTGCCAGCAGCCAAGTTAAGGGGAACACTGAAGCTTTCTTT. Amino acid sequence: CASSQVKGNTEAFF.

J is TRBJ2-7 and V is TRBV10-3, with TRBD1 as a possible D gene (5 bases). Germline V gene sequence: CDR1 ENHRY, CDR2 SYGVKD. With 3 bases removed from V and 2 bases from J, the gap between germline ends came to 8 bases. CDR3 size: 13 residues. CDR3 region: CAISEGVPYEQYF. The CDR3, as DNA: TGTGCCATCAGTGAAGGGGTGCCCTACGAGCAGTACTTC.